Given below is one T cell receptor (beta chain) in context. This clone was observed a handful of times. Its antigen is not yet known. No per-base quality is available; no much larger clone lies one base away. To sequence the TCRbeta CDR3 region, genomic DNA was isolated from the sorted cells. The immunoSEQ Assay was used for sequencing of TCRbeta CDR3 regions. The clones in this table, taken by TCRdb from immuneACCESS, are in-frame only. Not every clone is retained; where verified, under half of the shortfall comes from an unresolved V gene, and the cause of the rest is unknown. The sample table holds roughly 53,000 clones, of which roughly three quarters were seen once. The leading ten clones occupy around 2.3% of the sample. Trimming removed 3 bases from V and 5 bases from J; the gene matches leave 9 bases unexplained. The CDR3 contains 16 residues, cysteine and phenylalanine counted. Only the CDR3 DNA stays, 48 bases, in frame from base 1. According to the germline V gene, CDR1 reads KGHSH and CDR2 reads LQKENI.

Patients with a history of autoimmune disease or receiving systemic immunosuppression were excluded from the trial. Peripheral blood for TCR sequencing was drawn from every dose cohort at baseline, at cycle 4 day 1 and at cycle 7 day 1. The samples were taken from a phase I, first-in-human, multicenter, open-label dose-escalation trial of ivuxolimab. Adults with locally advanced or metastatic melanoma, renal cell, hepatocellular, or head and neck squamous cell carcinoma were enrolled in the trial. Before TCR sequencing, CD4+ T cells and CD8+ T cells were sorted from peripheral blood as separate populations. This record belongs to a study of OX40 agonist ivuxolimab in advanced cancers. The study in broad terms: Ivuxolimab was a fully human IgG2 agonistic monoclonal antibody targeting the costimulatory receptor OX40 (CD134). Intravenous ivuxolimab was administered to patients every 2 weeks at six dose levels: 0.01, 0.1, 0.3, 1.5, 3 and 10 mg/kg. Among the approximately 50 dose-escalation patients, some 19 had hepatocellular carcinoma, around 15 melanoma, 9 renal cell carcinoma and 9 head and neck cancer. In the dose-escalation cohort, more than 80% of patients were male, and the mean age was 60 years with a range of roughly 20 to 79. Patients were allowed to have had prior anti-PD-1, anti-PD-L1 or anti-CTLA-4 therapy, and approximately 40% of the dose-escalation patients had been treated with checkpoint inhibitors. Partial responses occurred in three dose-escalation patients: two with cutaneous melanoma and one with hepatocellular carcinoma. Peripheral TCRbeta sequencing was intended to test whether TCR sequence diversity was altered and clonal T-cell expansion was caused by ivuxolimab. The paper reports the monotherapy dose-escalation portion (N of about 47 patients) of the phase I ivuxolimab trial. General findings and caveats noted by the study authors: On average, CD8+ T cells showed more expanded clones than CD4+ T cells after ivuxolimab. At doses of 0.1 to 3.0 mg/kg, clonal expansion of both CD4+ and CD8+ blood T cells was observed from baseline to week 6. Partial responders in the 0.1-3.0 mg/kg groups had among the lowest normalized peripheral clonal expansion, especially among CD8+ T cells. Low levels of normalized T-cell clonal expansion were also seen in some patients who did not respond. Antigen specificity was not determined for the clonally expanded peripheral T cells.

Sequenced material: CD4+ or CD8+ T cells sorted from blood, taken in a trial of the OX40 agonist ivuxolimab. The sequence links TRBV18 to TRBJ2-1; TRBD1 fits 8 bases in the junction. The receptor comes from an adult with an advanced solid tumor such as melanoma, head and neck, liver or kidney cancer. The CDR3 loop reads CASSPPGQEINNEQFF. The nucleotides are TGTGCCAGCTCACCCCCGGGACAGGAGATTAACAATGAGCAGTTCTTC. Reference TRBV18 and TRBJ2-1 proteins supply the regions before and after the CDR3; the full variable domain is: NAGVMQNPRHLVRRRGQEARLRCSPMKGHSHVYWYRQLPEEGLKFMVYLQKENIIDESGMPKERFSAEFPKEGPSILRIQQVVRGDSAAYFCASSPPGQEINNEQFFGPGTRLTVL.